This T cell receptor beta chain was recovered during a study of cytomegalovirus exposure and HLA in healthy donors. Study conclusions and caveats: Information on immune exposure was restricted to one variable (CMV serostatus). In a later analysis, TCR beta V- and J-gene trimming showed a link to a missense DCLRE1C variant.

This CDR3 contains 14 residues. Per the germline V gene, CDR1 is SEHNR and CDR2 is FQNEAQ (reference sequence). V dropped 0 bases and J dropped 6; count of bases not matched to a gene: 4. A word on this clone: Its antigen remains unidentified.

Everyone who donated was a healthy bone marrow donor. Primers: 60 Vbeta forward and 13 Jbeta reverse. Profiled with immunoSEQ multiplex PCR; TCRdb holds only in-frame clones, not every one. This repertoire shows about 55,000 clones, 75% to 80% found once; its top ten account for approximately 1.3%. The source material was PBMCs. This sequence was found in a female donor in good health and CMV-seronegative. The gene calls are TRBV7-9 and TRBJ1-2; 7 nucleotides match TRBD1. In DNA, the CDR3 is TGTGCCAGCAGCTTAGCAGGGGGCTCCAATGGCTACACCTTC. It encodes CASSLAGGSNGYTF.